This T cell receptor beta chain was retrieved from a study of blood T cell repertoires in COVID-19. Overall study context: Sources were T cells, B-cell-depleted T cells, or PBMCs; the material itself was cDNA or gDNA.

The Seattle patients, enrolled during active infection, were followed longitudinally. Per the original methods: Estimated nucleated cell counts came from reference gene primer amplification. Sequencing used immunoSEQ multiplex PCR; TCRdb keeps in-frame clones, though not all of them. V and J calls and clone size are copied from that table; D and trimming were computed from the DNA. Counted here are more than 80,000 clones, around 91% occurring once; the ten biggest clones make up roughly 7%. The CDR3 has 16 residues. Germline lookup yields CDR1 SQVTM and CDR2 ANQGSEA. V lost 4 bases and J lost 3; bases outside the gene matches: 13.

Sequenced material: peripheral blood. The J gene is TRBJ2-3, the V gene TRBV29-1; 7 bases line up with TRBD2. The source of this sequence is a young man with COVID-19, enrolled during active disease. The CDR3 DNA reads as TGCAGCGTTGCCCCCCCTACGGGGGGAATTACAGATACGCAGTATTTT. Translating gives CSVAPPTGGITDTQYF.